These 12 T cell receptor beta chains were sequenced from one sample in a study of blood T cell repertoires in COVID-19. Generated by immunoSEQ multiplex PCR, the TCRdb table keeps only in-frame clones and is missing some. The repertoire holds about 440,000 clones, with around 89% as singletons. Specimen: peripheral blood. All receptors come from a woman aged 25 to 39 with acute or convalescent COVID-19.

The chain is built from TRBV6-5 and TRBJ1-6; TRBD1 matches 7 bases. The CDR3 is 14 amino acids. CDR1 and CDR2 (germline): MNHEY, SVGAGI. V trimming: 5 bases; J trimming: 4 bases; junction bases outside the gene matches: 2. CDR3 nucleotide sequence: TGTGCCAGCAGTCAGACAGGGTATAATTCACCCCTCCACTTT. Translation: CASSQTGYNSPLHF.

The chain recombines TRBV7-2 with TRBJ2-2; 8 nucleotides line up with TRBD2. The CDR3 is 16 amino acids. The J segment lost 2 bases and the V segment lost 7 bases, leaving 9 bases of the junction unmatched. Per germline, CDR1 SGHTA and CDR2 FQGNSA. The CDR3 loop is CASTYPGGVNTGELFF. Written as DNA, the CDR3 is TGTGCCAGCACCTACCCCGGGGGGGTTAACACCGGGGAGCTGTTTTTT.

This clone was recorded once. V gene TRBV28 combines with J gene TRBJ1-6, with a possible D match to TRBD1 (5 bases). Germline CDR1 and CDR2: MDHEN and SYDVKM. The V end lost 4 bases, the J end lost 1 base, and 17 bases lay between the germline ends. CDR3 length equals 18 residues. CDR3 loop: CASSSSRDSASYNSPLHF. In DNA form, the CDR3 reads TGTGCCAGCAGTTCGAGTCGGGACTCCGCTTCCTATAATTCACCCCTCCACTTT.

This clone was picked up one time. The chain uses TRBV6-5 and TRBJ2-5, with TRBD2 as a possible D gene (5 bases). The V gene's germline CDR1 is MNHEY and CDR2 SVGAGI. The CDR3 totals 13 residues. V dropped 1 base and J dropped 5 bases, with 8 bases sitting between them. The CDR3 here is CASSYLGAETQYF. CDR3 DNA sequence: TGTGCCAGCAGTTACTTGGGAGCGGAGACCCAGTACTTC.

CDR3 bases: TGTGCCAGCAGTGAACAGGGGGCGGGCACCGGGGAGCTGTTTTTT. Protein product: CASSEQGAGTGELFF. V and J are TRBV2 and TRBJ2-2, with 8 bases aligning to TRBD1. Trimming removed 2 bases from V and 4 bases from J; junction bases left unmatched: 3. The germline V gene has CDR1 SNHLY and CDR2 FYNNEI. The CDR3 totals 15 residues. The full variable domain, with the rest looked up from reference TRBV2 and TRBJ2-2, is EPEVTQTPSHQVTQMGQEVILRCVPISNHLYFYWYRQILGQKVEFLVSFYNNEISEKSEIFDDQFSVERPDGSNFTLKIRSTKLEDSAMYFCASSEQGAGTGELFFGEGSRLTVL.

The gene calls are TRBV5-1 and TRBJ2-2, with 7 bases that match TRBD1. The CDR3 consists of 14 residues. V shed 0 bases, J shed 5 bases, and the junction held 1 base outside the gene matches. The germline CDR1 and CDR2 sequences are SGHRS and YFSETQ. CDR3 in amino acids: CASSLGQGTGELFF. The CDR3 nucleotides are TGCGCCAGCAGCTTGGGACAGGGAACCGGGGAGCTGTTTTTT.

V usage is TRBV11-2 and J usage is TRBJ2-2; perhaps TRBD1 as D (5 bases). Germline V gene data show CDR1 as SGHAT and CDR2 as FQNNGV. This CDR3 is built from 17 residues. V was trimmed by 4 bases and J by 9 bases, leaving 24 bases between them. The CDR3 DNA reads TGTGCCAGCAGCTATACCTCCACTGACAGAGTCGTGCGGGAGCTGTTTTTT. This encodes CASSYTSTDRVVRELFF.

The gene calls are TRBV2 and TRBJ1-2; tentative D call: TRBD1 (6 bases). The CDR3 is 15 residues long. Trimming shortened V by 7 bases and J by 8 bases, and 23 bases separated the two germline ends. Germline CDR1 is SNHLY and CDR2 is FYNNEI. The DNA of the CDR3 is TGTGCCAGCATCCGGCACAGGGCGGACCCCGGGGGCTACACCTTC. It yields the protein CASIRHRADPGGYTF.

The chain couples TRBV15 to TRBJ1-6; D is perhaps TRBD1 (6 bases). The CDR3 spans 14 residues. CDR1 and CDR2 from the germline V gene are LNHNV and YYDKDF (reference sequence). The V end was cut by 0 bases, the J end by 9 bases, with 9 bases between. CDR3 region: CATSRDRGGSPLHF. Here the CDR3 DNA reads TGTGCCACCAGCAGAGACAGGGGCGGTTCACCCCTCCACTTT. Looking up the rest from reference TRBV15 and TRBJ1-6 gives the full variable domain: DAMVIQNPRYQVTQFGKPVTLSCSQTLNHNVMYWYQQKSSQAPKLLFHYYDKDFNNEADTPDNFQSRRPNTSFCFLDIRSPGLGDTAMYLCATSRDRGGSPLHFGNGTRLTVT.

This clone appeared a few times. The V gene is TRBV28, the J gene TRBJ2-4; 7 bases align to TRBD1. The junction had 14 bases not matched to a gene; V was cut back by 6 bases and J by 9 bases. CDR1 and CDR2 from the germline V gene are MDHEN and SYDVKM. This CDR3 comprises 15 residues. Written as DNA, the CDR3 is TGTGCCAGCAGCCTACCCCTCGACAGGGTGGGCATTCAGTACTTC. Protein: CASSLPLDRVGIQYF.

The chain recombines TRBV12-3 or TRBV12-4 with TRBJ1-6; 7 positions agree with TRBD1. The V gene end was trimmed by 6 bases and the J gene end by 10 bases; junction bases not matched to a gene: 6. The CDR3 extends over 13 amino acids. The CDR3 coding sequence is TGTGCCAGCAGGACAGGGTCTGCCTCACCCCTCCACTTT. It is translated as CASRTGSASPLHF.

V usage is TRBV6-1 and J usage is TRBJ2-1; D possibly corresponds to TRBD2 (6 bases). Trimming left V 4 bases short and J 1 base short, with 14 bases between. The CDR3 runs to 16 residues. Germline loops: CDR1 MNHNS, CDR2 SASEGT. CDR3 nucleotides: TGTGCCAGCAGTGCCGAGGCGGGGTTATCCTACAATGAGCAGTTCTTC. It specifies CASSAEAGLSYNEQFF.